These 31 T cell receptor beta chains came from one sample sequenced in a study of graft-versus-host responses after intestinal transplantation. Sequencing used immunoSEQ multiplex PCR; TCRdb keeps in-frame clones, though not all of them. The profile shows more than 100,000 clones, about 93% of them singletons. Their antigens remain unidentified. Source: unstimulated CD4+ T cells sorted from spleen or lymph node cells, taken before intestinal transplant. These TCRs come from a human donor who received an intestinal transplant.

V gene TRBV7-3 combines with J gene TRBJ2-2; possibly TRBD2 for D (6 bases). The germline CDR1 and CDR2 sequences are SGHTA and FQGTGA. The CDR3 covers 16 residues. V was clipped by 5 bases and J by 4 bases, with 17 bases between them. The CDR3 region is CASSLHTAGFTGELFF. The CDR3 bases are TGTGCCAGCAGCCTGCATACGGCGGGATTCACCGGGGAGCTGTTTTTT.

The chain links TRBV5-1 to TRBJ2-3; D unclear. Germline V gene lookup returns CDR1 SGHRS and CDR2 YFSETQ. The CDR3 runs to 12 residues. Trimming left V 0 bases short and J 5 bases short, with 4 bases between. The chain's CDR3 is CASSLGRDTQYF. For the CDR3, the DNA is TGCGCCAGCAGCTTGGGGCGAGATACGCAGTATTTT.

This chain links TRBV14 with TRBJ2-3, with TRBD1 matching over 7 bases. The CDR3 runs to 16 residues. Germline V gene data show CDR1 as SGHDN and CDR2 as FVKESK. After removal of 1 base from V and 2 bases from J, the junction contained 6 bases not matched to a gene. The CDR3 reads CASSQVVRGFTDTQYF. The CDR3 DNA is TGTGCCAGCAGCCAAGTTGTCAGGGGGTTCACAGATACGCAGTATTTT. Combining the CDR3 with reference TRBV14 and TRBJ2-3 gives the whole variable domain EAGVTQFPSHSVIEKGQTVTLRCDPISGHDNLYWYRRVMGKEIKFLLHFVKESKQDESGMPNNRFLAERTGGTYSTLKVQPAELEDSGVYFCASSQVVRGFTDTQYFGPGTRLTVL.

The V gene is TRBV7-2, the J gene TRBJ2-5; 11 bases match TRBD2. After removal of 1 base from V and 5 bases from J, the junction contained 9 bases not matched to a gene. The CDR3 length is 17 residues. Germline assignment: CDR1 SGHTA and CDR2 FQGNSA. The CDR3 sequence: CASSLVISGGGTETQYF. The CDR3 coding sequence is TGTGCCAGCAGCTTAGTTATTAGCGGGGGGGGTACGGAGACCCAGTACTTC.

This chain uses TRBV6-1 with TRBJ2-7; D may be TRBD1 (6 bases). The length of the CDR3 is 18 residues. Germline lookup yields CDR1 MNHNS and CDR2 SASEGT. Trimming left V 4 bases short and J 1 base short, with 23 bases between. The CDR3 coding sequence is TGTGCCAGCAGTGCAACTAAAATTACAGGGTTCCCGTCCTACGAGCAGTACTTC. As protein: CASSATKITGFPSYEQYF.

V gene TRBV7-8 combines with J gene TRBJ1-5; maybe TRBD1 (5 bases). Germline V gene data show CDR1 as SGHVS and CDR2 as FQNEAQ. The CDR3 contains 13 residues. Trimming shortened V by 5 bases and J by 6 bases, and 11 bases separated the two germline ends. The CDR3 DNA reads TGTGCCAGCAGCCCACAGGACGGTCAGCCCCAGCATTTT. Protein: CASSPQDGQPQHF. Based on the CDR3 plus reference TRBV7-8 and TRBJ1-5, the full variable domain is GAGVSQSPRYKVAKRGQDVALRCDPISGHVSLFWYQQALGQGPEFLTYFQNEAQLDKSGLPSDRFFAERPEGSVSTLKIQRTQQEDSAVYLCASSPQDGQPQHFGDGTRLSIL.

Notes on this clone: A read error may account for a junction end that differs from germline. The chain carries TRBV7-9 and TRBJ2-2; 7 positions agree with TRBD2. Germline V gene data show CDR1 as SEHNR and CDR2 as FQNEAQ (reference sequence). This CDR3 is 14 amino acids long. The CDR3 here is CAGSGNFITGELFF. CDR3 sequence (DNA): TGTGCCGGCAGCGGGAACTTTATCACCGGGGAGCTGTTTTTT.

The chain has TRBV4-2 and TRBJ2-1, with 14 bases lining up with TRBD2. CDR3 size: 17 residues. The junction had 6 bases not matched to a gene; V was cut back by 2 bases and J by 6 bases. CDR1 LGHNA and CDR2 YNFKEQ come from the germline V gene. As DNA, the CDR3 is TGTGCCAGCAGCCAACATTCCGGGACTAGCGGGGGCAATGAGCAGTTCTTC. Protein product: CASSQHSGTSGGNEQFF.

The chain joins TRBV2 to TRBJ1-4; a weak D match, TRBD1 (6 bases). The germline V and J ends were trimmed by 6 bases and 12 bases, with 8 bases remaining between them. The CDR3 has 10 amino acids. Looked up from germline, CDR1 is SNHLY and CDR2 is FYNNEI. CDR3 residues: CASRRTELFF. CDR3 sequence (DNA): TGTGCCAGCAGAAGGACAGAACTGTTTTTT. Supplemented by reference TRBV2 and TRBJ1-4, the full variable domain reads EPEVTQTPSHQVTQMGQEVILRCVPISNHLYFYWYRQILGQKVEFLVSFYNNEISEKSEIFDDQFSVERPDGSNFTLKIRSTKLEDSAMYFCASRRTELFFGSGTQLSVL.

The table lists this clone with a few counts. The rearrangement links TRBV19 to TRBJ1-4; D call uncertain. The germline V gene has CDR1 LNHDA and CDR2 SQIVND (reference sequence). V lost 5 bases, J lost 0 bases, and 13 bases lay in between. The CDR3 is 16 residues long. CDR3 in DNA: TGTGCCAGTAGTGGGGAATTTTTTGCAACTAATGAAAAACTGTTTTTT. This sequence encodes CASSGEFFATNEKLFF.

This clone was detected once. The rearrangement uses TRBV5-6 and TRBJ1-1, with D maybe TRBD1 (5 bases). The length of the CDR3 is 14 residues. V lost 0 bases and J 4 bases, leaving 10 bases between the germline ends. In germline, CDR1 is SGHDT, CDR2 YYEEEE. CDR3 sequence reads: CASSLVGGSTEAFF. For the CDR3, the DNA is TGTGCCAGCAGCTTGGTGGGGGGTAGCACTGAAGCTTTCTTT.

V usage is TRBV30 and J usage is TRBJ1-4, with D uncertain. V gave up 4 bases and J gave up 12 bases, with 12 bases separating them. The CDR3 contains 11 residues. The germline V gene encodes CDR1 GTSNPN and CDR2 SVGIG (reference sequence). CDR3 region: CAWTSGVELFF. Here the CDR3 DNA reads TGTGCCTGGACCTCCGGTGTAGAACTGTTTTTT.

This rearrangement joins TRBV5-4 to TRBJ2-5; TRBD1 aligns across 9 bases. Germline assignment: CDR1 SGHNT and CDR2 YYREEE (reference sequence). The CDR3 sequence is 15 residues long. The trim removed 3 bases at V and 4 bases at J, leaving 7 bases unmatched. For the CDR3, the DNA is TGTGCCAGCAGCTCGACAGGGGGGGGAGGAGAGACCCAGTACTTC. Its translation is CASSSTGGGGETQYF.

This clone came up once. The V gene is TRBV30, the J gene TRBJ1-1; D gene ambiguous. V gave up 3 bases and J gave up 1 base, with 3 bases separating them. This CDR3 has 11 residues. The germline CDR1 and CDR2 sequences are GTSNPN and SVGIG (reference sequence). The CDR3 protein is CAWRENTEAFF. Here the CDR3 DNA reads TGTGCCTGGAGAGAGAACACTGAAGCTTTCTTT. Using reference TRBV30 and TRBJ1-1 for the parts outside the CDR3, the full variable domain is SQTIHQWPATLVQPVGSPLSLECTVEGTSNPNLYWYRQAAGRGLQLLFYSVGIGQISSEVPQNLSASRPQDRQFILSSKKLLLSDSGFYLCAWRENTEAFFGQGTRLTVV.

V and J are TRBV2 and TRBJ1-2, with TRBD1 as a possible D gene (6 bases). The V and J ends lost 6 bases and 4 bases respectively, with 15 bases between them. Germline V gene lookup returns CDR1 SNHLY and CDR2 FYNNEI. The CDR3 runs 14 residues. This CDR3 is CASRPDSLGYGYTF. The CDR3 DNA follows: TGTGCCAGCAGGCCGGACAGTTTGGGCTATGGCTACACCTTC. Together with reference TRBV2 and TRBJ1-2, the CDR3 gives the full variable domain: EPEVTQTPSHQVTQMGQEVILRCVPISNHLYFYWYRQILGQKVEFLVSFYNNEISEKSEIFDDQFSVERPDGSNFTLKIRSTKLEDSAMYFCASRPDSLGYGYTFGSGTRLTVV.

The V gene is TRBV7-9, the J gene TRBJ2-7; weak D call: TRBD2 (6 bases). The CDR3 loop spans 19 amino acids. Between the trimmed V and J ends, which lost 5 bases and 3 bases, there was a span of 29 bases. Per germline, CDR1 SEHNR and CDR2 FQNEAQ (reference sequence). Written as DNA, the CDR3 is TGTGCCAGCAGCGACATCAATTTAGCGGCGAGCTACGAACTCTACGAGCAGTACTTC. It translates to CASSDINLAASYELYEQYF.

The chain recombines TRBV11-2 with TRBJ2-5; 11 bases map to TRBD1. Germline-derived CDR1 and CDR2 are SGHAT and FQNNGV. V gave up 5 bases and J gave up 4 bases; unmatched junction bases: 3. The CDR3 has 14 amino acids. The CDR3 DNA reads TGTGCCAGCAGCATGGGACAGGGGGGAGAGACCCAGTACTTC. It encodes CASSMGQGGETQYF. The entire variable domain, with the rest obtained from reference TRBV11-2 and TRBJ2-5, is as follows: EAGVAQSPRYKIIEKRQSVAFWCNPISGHATLYWYQQILGQGPKLLIQFQNNGVVDDSQLPKDRFSAERLKGVDSTLKIQPAKLEDSAVYLCASSMGQGGETQYFGPGTRLLVL.

The J gene is TRBJ2-7, the V gene TRBV5-1; 8 bases are shared with TRBD1. The germline gives CDR1 SGHRS, CDR2 YFSETQ. The CDR3 consists of 14 residues. Unmatched junction bases numbered 5, after V lost 6 bases and J lost 0 bases. CDR3 bases: TGCGCCAGCAAGGGACAGGAAATCTCCTACGAGCAGTACTTC. Translation gives CASKGQEISYEQYF.

J is TRBJ1-2 and V is TRBV19; no firm D call. The CDR3 extends over 14 amino acids. Trimming removed 9 bases at V and 4 bases at J, with 18 bases between. Looked up from germline, CDR1 is LNHDA and CDR2 is SQIVND (reference sequence). This CDR3 is CASTSGEKGYGYTF. CDR3 in DNA: TGTGCCAGCACCTCCGGGGAAAAGGGCTATGGCTACACCTTC.

The V and J genes are TRBV6-5 and TRBJ2-1, with 8 bases that match TRBD2. The CDR3 contains 16 residues. Germline V CDR1 and CDR2: MNHEY, SVGAGI. The J segment lost 4 bases and the V segment lost 4 bases, leaving 9 bases of the junction unmatched. The CDR3 DNA reads as TGTGCCAGCAGTTCCTCGGCAGGACTAGCATACAATGAGCAGTTCTTC. This translates into CASSSSAGLAYNEQFF.

A word on this clone: One end of the junction fails to match germline, which may point to a read error. The rearrangement joins TRBV7-7 to TRBJ1-1, with no clear D. Germline values: CDR1 SSHAT, CDR2 FNYEAQ (reference sequence). This CDR3 is 13 amino acids long. CDR3 sequence: CASSLARNTEAFF. The CDR3 region has the DNA TGTGCTAGCAGCTTAGCGCGGAACACTGAAGCTTTCTTT.

The rearrangement uses TRBV6-1 and TRBJ1-3; D is undetermined. This CDR3 has 13 amino acids. Germline V lookup: CDR1 MNHNS, CDR2 SASEGT. V gave up 7 bases and J gave up 5 bases, with 12 bases separating them. The CDR3 DNA sequence: TGTGCCAGCACGGGCAGCACCCGAAACACCATATATTTT. This translates into CASTGSTRNTIYF.

The J gene is TRBJ1-4, the V gene TRBV6-5, with a tentative D call TRBD1 (5 bases). With 6 bases removed from V and 10 bases from J, the gap between germline ends came to 12 bases. CDR3 length: 12 residues. The germline CDR1 and CDR2 sequences are MNHEY and SVGAGI. The CDR3: CASSNTRGKLFF. The CDR3, as DNA: TGTGCCAGCAGCAACACAAGGGGAAAACTGTTTTTT.

CDR3 coding DNA: TGTGCCAGTAGTATGCTATCAAAGACGTCCCTCACCAATAATGAAAAACTGTTTTTT. Residues: CASSMLSKTSLTNNEKLFF. This chain connects TRBV19 to TRBJ1-4; the D is unclear. CDR1 and CDR2 from the germline V gene are LNHDA and SQIVND (reference sequence). Trimming took off 3 bases at V and 4 bases at J, with 24 bases between the two ends. The length of the CDR3 is 19 residues. The full variable domain, rest sourced from reference TRBV19 and TRBJ1-4, is DGGITQSPKYLFRKEGQNVTLSCEQNLNHDAMYWYRQDPGQGLRLIYYSQIVNDFQKGDIAEGYSVSREKKESFPLTVTSAQKNPTAFYLCASSMLSKTSLTNNEKLFFGSGTQLSVL.

CDR3 sequence (DNA): TGTGCCAGTAGTATAGATCACGGACTAAGGCCTTCCGAGCAGTACTTC. Translation gives CASSIDHGLRPSEQYF. The chain joins TRBV19 to TRBJ2-7; D may be TRBD2 (6 bases). Germline CDR1 reads LNHDA; CDR2 reads SQIVND (reference sequence). The V and J ends lost 0 bases and 6 bases respectively, with 18 bases between them. The CDR3 spans 16 residues.

This clone showed up just a few times. J is TRBJ2-3 and V is TRBV5-4; D is uncertain. V lost 0 bases to trimming and J lost 0 bases, with 14 bases between them. The CDR3 is 17 residues long. Germline V gene sequence: CDR1 SGHNT, CDR2 YYREEE (reference sequence). CDR3 in amino acids: CASSLATDSLSTDTQYF. The CDR3 DNA reads as TGTGCCAGCAGCTTGGCAACAGACTCTCTAAGCACAGATACGCAGTATTTT.

The table lists this clone with a few counts. The chain recombines TRBV19 with TRBJ1-3; D gene unclear. CDR1 and CDR2 from the germline V gene are LNHDA and SQIVND (reference sequence). The length of the CDR3 is 15 residues. V gave up 3 bases and J gave up 0 bases, with 9 bases separating them. The CDR3 sequence is CASSIGTNSGNTIYF. The CDR3 region has the DNA TGTGCCAGTAGTATTGGAACAAACTCTGGAAACACCATATATTTT.

J is TRBJ1-5 and V is TRBV9; D perhaps matches TRBD1 (5 bases). Germline CDR1 is SGDLS and CDR2 is YYNGEE. There are 14 residues in the CDR3. Trimming took off 0 bases at V and 1 base at J, with 5 bases between the two ends. DNA for the CDR3: TGTGCCAGCAGCGTAGAGGGGAGCAATCAGCCCCAGCATTTT. It is translated as CASSVEGSNQPQHF.

The V gene is TRBV4-1, the J gene TRBJ1-1, with a tentative D call TRBD1 (5 bases). CDR3 length equals 16 residues. Trimming took off 4 bases at V and 4 bases at J, with 19 bases between the two ends. The germline CDR1 and CDR2 sequences are MGHRA and YSYEKL. The CDR3 sequence is CASSRQSSKVSTEAFF. The CDR3 DNA is TGCGCCAGCAGCCGACAGAGTTCAAAGGTTAGCACTGAAGCTTTCTTT.

V and J are TRBV6-5 and TRBJ1-2, with 7 positions matching TRBD1. CDR1 is MNHEY and CDR2 is SVGAGI in the germline V gene. J lost 6 bases, V lost 8 bases, and 3 bases had no gene match. The CDR3 length is 11 residues. The CDR3 is CASSQGDGYTF. CDR3 nucleotide sequence: TGTGCCAGCTCTCAGGGGGATGGCTACACCTTC.

The rearrangement links TRBV5-1 to TRBJ2-3; 11 bases are shared with TRBD2. The length of the CDR3 is 17 residues. V shed 4 bases and J 5 bases; nucleotides not matched to a gene: 12. Germline-derived CDR1 and CDR2 are SGHRS and YFSETQ. The CDR3 DNA reads as TGCGCCAGCAGCCTGGATACACTAGCGGGAGCCGGAGATACGCAGTATTTT. This gives the protein CASSLDTLAGAGDTQYF.